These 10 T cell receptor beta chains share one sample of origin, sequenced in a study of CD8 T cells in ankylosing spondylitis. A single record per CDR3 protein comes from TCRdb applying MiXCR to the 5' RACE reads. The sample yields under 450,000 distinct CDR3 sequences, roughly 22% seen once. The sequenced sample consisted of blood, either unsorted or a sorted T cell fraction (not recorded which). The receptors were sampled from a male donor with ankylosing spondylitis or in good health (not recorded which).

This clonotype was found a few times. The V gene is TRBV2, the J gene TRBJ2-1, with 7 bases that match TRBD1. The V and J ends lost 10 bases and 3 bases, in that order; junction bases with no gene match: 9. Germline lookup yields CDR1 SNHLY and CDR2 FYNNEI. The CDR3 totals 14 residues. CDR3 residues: CATEGQPHYNEQFF. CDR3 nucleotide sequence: TGTGCCACCGAGGGACAGCCTCACTACAATGAGCAGTTCTTC.

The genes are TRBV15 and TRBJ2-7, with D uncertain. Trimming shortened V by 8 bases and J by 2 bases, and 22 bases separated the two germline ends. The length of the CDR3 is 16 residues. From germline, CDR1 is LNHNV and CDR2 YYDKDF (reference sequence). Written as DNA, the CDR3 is TGTGCCACCCATGTACTCAACCCACGGACCCCCTACGAGCAGTACTTC. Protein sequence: CATHVLNPRTPYEQYF.

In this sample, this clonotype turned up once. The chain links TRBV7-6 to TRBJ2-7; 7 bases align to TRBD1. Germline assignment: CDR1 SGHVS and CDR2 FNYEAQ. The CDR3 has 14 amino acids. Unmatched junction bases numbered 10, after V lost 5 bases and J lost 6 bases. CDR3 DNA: TGTGCCAGCAGCGGCCGGGACAGCCCTTTCGAGCAGTACTTC. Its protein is CASSGRDSPFEQYF.

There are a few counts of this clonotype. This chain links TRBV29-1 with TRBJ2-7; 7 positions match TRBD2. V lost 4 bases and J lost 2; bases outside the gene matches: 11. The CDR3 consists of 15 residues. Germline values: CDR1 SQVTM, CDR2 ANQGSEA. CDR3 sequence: CSVGLWGGNPYEQYF. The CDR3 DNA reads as TGCAGCGTTGGGTTATGGGGGGGAAACCCCTACGAGCAGTACTTC.

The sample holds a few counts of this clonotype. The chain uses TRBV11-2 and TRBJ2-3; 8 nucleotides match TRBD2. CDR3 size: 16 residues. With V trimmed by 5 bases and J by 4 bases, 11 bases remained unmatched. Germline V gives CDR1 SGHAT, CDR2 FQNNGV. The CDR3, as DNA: TGTGCCAGCAGCACAGTACGGGGGGGGCTGGCAGATACGCAGTATTTT. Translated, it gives CASSTVRGGLADTQYF.

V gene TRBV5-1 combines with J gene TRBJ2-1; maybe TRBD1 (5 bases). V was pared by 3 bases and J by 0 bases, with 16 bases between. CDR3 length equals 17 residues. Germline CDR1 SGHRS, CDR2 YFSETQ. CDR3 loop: CASSSTASRYSYNEQFF. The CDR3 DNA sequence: TGCGCCAGCAGCTCGACAGCATCCCGATACTCCTACAATGAGCAGTTCTTC.

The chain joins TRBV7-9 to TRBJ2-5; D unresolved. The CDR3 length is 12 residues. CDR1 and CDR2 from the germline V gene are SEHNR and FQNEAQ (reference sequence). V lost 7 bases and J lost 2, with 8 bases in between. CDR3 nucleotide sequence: TGTGCCAGCACGGCGGAACAAGAGACCCAGTACTTC. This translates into CASTAEQETQYF.

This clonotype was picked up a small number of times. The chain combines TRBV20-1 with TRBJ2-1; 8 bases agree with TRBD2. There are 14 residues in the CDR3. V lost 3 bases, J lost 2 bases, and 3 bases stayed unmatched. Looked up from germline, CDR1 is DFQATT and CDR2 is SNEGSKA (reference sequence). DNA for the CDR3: TGCAGTGCTAGTCGCGGGGGGCCCTACAATGAGCAGTTCTTC. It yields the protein CSASRGGPYNEQFF.

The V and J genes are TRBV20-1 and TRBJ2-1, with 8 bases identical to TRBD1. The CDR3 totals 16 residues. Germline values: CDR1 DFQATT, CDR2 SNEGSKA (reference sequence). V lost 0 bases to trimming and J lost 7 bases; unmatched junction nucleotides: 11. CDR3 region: CSARDYFLDRENEQFF. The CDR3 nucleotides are TGCAGTGCTAGAGATTACTTTTTGGACAGGGAAAATGAGCAGTTCTTC.

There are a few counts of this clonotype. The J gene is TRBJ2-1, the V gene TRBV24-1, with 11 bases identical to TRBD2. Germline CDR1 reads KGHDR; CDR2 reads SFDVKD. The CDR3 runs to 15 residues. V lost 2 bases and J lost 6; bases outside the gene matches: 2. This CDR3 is CATSDWGTSGNEQFF. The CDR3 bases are TGTGCCACCAGTGATTGGGGGACTAGCGGCAATGAGCAGTTCTTC.